The 28 T cell receptor beta chains listed next were all sequenced from one sample in a study of response to subunit inactivated influenza vaccine. TCRdb fed the RT-PCR reads into MiXCR, producing one record per CDR3 protein. The sample contains 550,000 to 800,000 distinct CDR3 sequences, approximately 13% of which appear only once. The sequencing here drew on PBMCs from blood, taken around 14 days before vaccination. Receptors originate from a man aged 45-60 years who received an inactivated influenza vaccine.

This clonotype was seen only a few times. The CDR3 DNA sequence: TGTGCCAGCAGTTATGACCGGGACAAGGGAGATCTTGAGCAGTTCTTC. It is translated as CASSYDRDKGDLEQFF. The gene calls are TRBV28 and TRBJ2-1; tentative D call: TRBD1 (6 bases). V was cut by 4 bases and J by 9 bases, with 22 bases left in between. The CDR3 has 16 amino acids. Germline V gene sequence: CDR1 MDHEN, CDR2 SYDVKM.

This clonotype has just a few counts. The chain couples TRBV12-3 or TRBV12-4 to TRBJ2-2, with D perhaps matching TRBD1 (5 bases). The CDR3 is 13 residues long. V was shortened by 5 bases and J by 3 bases, with 7 bases between the two germline ends. CDR3 region: CASSGHDTGELFF. The CDR3 region has the DNA TGTGCCAGCAGTGGACATGACACCGGGGAGCTGTTTTTT.

In this sample, this clonotype turned up many times. The chain recombines TRBV5-1 with TRBJ1-2; 11 bases are a match to TRBD1. CDR1 and CDR2 from the germline V gene are SGHRS and YFSETQ. The CDR3 contains 15 residues. V lost 4 bases, J lost 6 bases, and 8 bases stayed unmatched. CDR3 DNA: TGCGCCAGCAGCACCGGACAGGGGGCGAGGGATGGCTACACCTTC. Translation gives CASSTGQGARDGYTF.

V gene TRBV11-2 combines with J gene TRBJ2-7; D remains ambiguous. CDR1 and CDR2 (germline): SGHAT, FQNNGV. Trimming cost V 1 base and J 9 bases, with 19 bases left between them. The CDR3 spans 15 residues. The CDR3 nucleotides read TGTGCCAGCAGCTTAGGGGGTTACGGCCCTACGTCGCAGTACTTC. Translated: CASSLGGYGPTSQYF.

In its sample, this clonotype was seen many times. The rearrangement links TRBV9 to TRBJ2-2; 9 nucleotides align to TRBD1. From germline, CDR1 is SGDLS and CDR2 YYNGEE. Trimming removed 4 bases from V and 5 bases from J; junction bases left unmatched: 3. This CDR3 spans 14 amino acids. The CDR3: CASSTGQGTGELFF. In DNA, the CDR3 is TGTGCCAGCAGCACGGGACAGGGTACCGGGGAGCTGTTTTTT.

This clonotype was observed many times. The chain has TRBV4-3 and TRBJ2-3; possible D gene TRBD2, 5 bases. Germline-derived CDR1 and CDR2 are LGHNA and YSLEER. The CDR3 covers 17 residues. The germline V and J ends were trimmed by 0 bases and 0 bases, with 13 bases remaining between them. CDR3 protein: CASSQDEADYSTDTQYF. In nucleotides, the CDR3 is TGCGCCAGCAGCCAAGATGAGGCAGACTATAGCACAGATACGCAGTATTTT.

This clonotype was found a few times. V usage is TRBV5-1 and J usage is TRBJ1-1; 7 nucleotides match TRBD1. Trimming cost V 4 bases and J 5 bases; bases outside gene matches: 8. The CDR3 runs 14 residues. Germline loops: CDR1 SGHRS, CDR2 YFSETQ. The CDR3 bases are TGCGCCAGCAGCGAACTGACAGGGCGAACTGAAGCTTTCTTT. Its protein product is CASSELTGRTEAFF.

This clonotype appeared a few times. V usage is TRBV15 and J usage is TRBJ1-3; D is unclear. Trimming removed 1 base at V and 4 bases at J, with 14 bases between. Germline V gene sequence: CDR1 LNHNV, CDR2 YYDKDF (reference sequence). The CDR3 extends over 16 amino acids. In DNA form, the CDR3 reads TGTGCCACCAGCAGAGGACATCTATCTACGGGAAACACCATATATTTT. Amino acids: CATSRGHLSTGNTIYF.

This clonotype has more than one count but fewer than ten. The CDR3 protein is CASSPPSGPSYNEQFF. The CDR3 DNA reads TGTGCCAGCAGTCCCCCTTCGGGGCCCTCCTACAATGAGCAGTTCTTC. The chain employs TRBV6-1 and TRBJ2-1; D may match TRBD1 or TRBD2 (5 bases each). Germline-derived CDR1 and CDR2 are MNHNS and SASEGT. The CDR3 extends over 16 amino acids. V lost 5 bases to trimming and J lost 0 bases, with 14 bases between them.

This chain connects TRBV7-2 to TRBJ2-3; D is perhaps TRBD2 (5 bases). From germline, CDR1 is SGHTA and CDR2 FQGNSA. Trimming pared 4 bases from V and 5 bases from J, leaving 13 bases between. There are 14 residues in the CDR3. The CDR3 DNA reads as TGTGCCAGCAGCTCCACCGGGATTAGAGATACGCAGTATTTT. Translating gives CASSSTGIRDTQYF.

This clonotype occurred a few times. The J gene is TRBJ2-1, the V gene TRBV4-1; D gene ambiguous. With 4 bases removed from V and 7 bases from J, the gap between germline ends came to 11 bases. CDR1 MGHRA and CDR2 YSYEKL come from the germline V gene. The CDR3 consists of 13 residues. The CDR3: CASSLQEGNEQFF. Written as DNA, the CDR3 is TGCGCCAGCAGCCTGCAGGAAGGGAATGAGCAGTTCTTC.

The V and J genes are TRBV25-1 and TRBJ2-7, with 12 bases matching TRBD1. CDR1 is MGHDK, CDR2 SYGVNS, per germline. The trim removed 6 bases at V and 3 bases at J, leaving 6 bases unmatched. This CDR3 contains 15 residues. The CDR3 nucleotides read TGTGCCAGCAGCGCGGGACAGGGGGCGATCTACGAGCAGTACTTC. Protein: CASSAGQGAIYEQYF.

Only a few counts were recorded for this clonotype. The chain joins TRBV4-3 to TRBJ2-2; 10 bases agree with TRBD2. Losses at the gene ends were 0 bases for V and 7 bases for J; bases not matched to a gene: 2. This CDR3 has 15 residues. Germline V CDR1 and CDR2: LGHNA, YSLEER. The CDR3 DNA is TGCGCCAGCAGCCAAGACCTAGCGGGAGTCGGGGAGCTGTTTTTT. The encoded protein is CASSQDLAGVGELFF.

This clonotype turned up a few times. The chain has TRBV15 and TRBJ2-4, with D perhaps given as TRBD1 or TRBD2 (5 bases each). Trimming took off 6 bases at V and 8 bases at J, with 20 bases between the two ends. The CDR3 consists of 15 residues. Germline V CDR1 and CDR2: LNHNV, YYDKDF (reference sequence). The CDR3 bases are TGTGCCACCAGTCTAGGGGAGCTCGGCGGTGACATTCAGTACTTC. It is translated as CATSLGELGGDIQYF. Full variable domain (missing parts from reference TRBV15 and TRBJ2-4): DAMVIQNPRYQVTQFGKPVTLSCSQTLNHNVMYWYQQKSSQAPKLLFHYYDKDFNNEADTPDNFQSRRPNTSFCFLDIRSPGLGDTAMYLCATSLGELGGDIQYFGAGTRLSVL.

The rearrangement links TRBV27 to TRBJ2-7; D might be TRBD1 (5 bases). CDR1 MNHEY and CDR2 SMNVEV come from the germline V gene (reference sequence). The CDR3 loop spans 16 amino acids. With 2 bases removed from V and 2 bases from J, the gap between germline ends came to 16 bases. This CDR3 is CASSLLQAGKTYEQYF. The CDR3 DNA follows: TGTGCCAGCAGTTTACTCCAGGCAGGGAAGACCTACGAGCAGTACTTC.

This clonotype was counted ten times or more. This chain uses TRBV29-1 with TRBJ2-1, with a possible D match to TRBD1 (5 bases). CDR1 and CDR2 (germline): SQVTM, ANQGSEA. V was trimmed by 5 bases and J by 8 bases, leaving 13 bases between them. CDR3 length: 12 amino acids. CDR3 DNA sequence: TGCAGCGTTCGCCAGGGCCGCGATGAGCAGTTCTTC. Translation: CSVRQGRDEQFF.

This clonotype came up a few times. V is TRBV27 and J is TRBJ2-3, with TRBD1 as a possible D gene (11 bases). Germline V gene lookup returns CDR1 MNHEY and CDR2 SMNVEV (reference sequence). The CDR3 contains 20 residues. The V gene lost 5 bases and the J gene lost 4 bases, with 31 bases spanning the gap. CDR3: CASSPYGTGGAGGPADTQYF. The DNA of the CDR3 is TGTGCCAGCAGTCCATACGGGACAGGGGGAGCGGGAGGGCCTGCAGATACGCAGTATTTT.

This clonotype was picked up a small number of times. CDR3 loop: CATSDFGEQFF. The CDR3 bases are TGTGCCACCAGTGATTTTGGTGAGCAGTTCTTC. This rearrangement joins TRBV24-1 to TRBJ2-1, with D uncertain. V shed 1 base and J shed 9 bases, with 3 bases lying between them. Germline lookup yields CDR1 KGHDR and CDR2 SFDVKD. The CDR3 totals 11 residues.

This clonotype was seen ten or more times. This sequence joins TRBV28 and TRBJ1-1; TRBD1 is a possible D gene (6 bases). Trimming stripped 5 bases from V and 4 bases from J, with 14 bases between. Germline V gene data show CDR1 as MDHEN and CDR2 as SYDVKM. The CDR3 is 14 residues long. The DNA for the CDR3 is TGTGCCAGCAGTCTCCCGGGACAAGTCACTGAAGCTTTCTTT. As protein: CASSLPGQVTEAFF.

Only a few counts were recorded for this clonotype. J is TRBJ2-7 and V is TRBV18; D perhaps matches TRBD2 (5 bases). V lost 2 bases and J 4 bases, leaving 12 bases between the germline ends. This CDR3 has 14 residues. Per the germline V gene, CDR1 is KGHSH and CDR2 is LQKENI. The CDR3 protein is CASSPEQAGYEQYF. DNA for the CDR3: TGTGCCAGCTCACCAGAGCAGGCGGGTTACGAGCAGTACTTC.

This clonotype was seen at least ten times. V is TRBV7-9 and J is TRBJ2-3; perhaps TRBD2 as D (5 bases). V was cut by 5 bases and J by 3 bases, with 21 bases left in between. CDR1 SEHNR and CDR2 FQNEAQ come from the germline V gene (reference sequence). This CDR3 contains 17 residues. CDR3 sequence (DNA): TGTGCCAGCAGCCCCCTCGGCCCGGGGAGAATTACAGATACGCAGTATTTT. Translating it yields CASSPLGPGRITDTQYF. Complete variable domain (other parts from reference TRBV7-9 and TRBJ2-3): DTGVSQNPRHKITKRGQNVTFRCDPISEHNRLYWYRQTLGQGPEFLTYFQNEAQLEKSRLLSDRFSAERPKGSFSTLEIQRTEQGDSAMYLCASSPLGPGRITDTQYFGPGTRLTVL.

This clonotype was picked up a small number of times. V usage is TRBV9 and J usage is TRBJ1-6, with TRBD1 as a possible D gene (6 bases). The germline V and J ends were trimmed by 0 bases and 6 bases, with 10 bases remaining between them. CDR1 and CDR2 (germline): SGDLS, YYNGEE. The CDR3 runs 15 residues. CDR3 DNA: TGTGCCAGCAGCGTAGATGGACAGCCTAATTCACCCCTCCACTTT. Translated, it gives CASSVDGQPNSPLHF.

A few counts support this clonotype. The rearrangement links TRBV30 to TRBJ2-1, with D uncertain. The CDR3 totals 14 residues. Trimming cost V 0 bases and J 4 bases, with 10 bases left between them. Per the germline V gene, CDR1 is GTSNPN and CDR2 is SVGIG (reference sequence). In DNA form, the CDR3 reads TGTGCCTGGAGTGTAATTTTTGTATACAATGAGCAGTTCTTC. Translation: CAWSVIFVYNEQFF.

The rearrangement links TRBV7-9 to TRBJ2-7, with a weak D call TRBD2 (6 bases). Germline V gene sequence: CDR1 SEHNR, CDR2 FQNEAQ (reference sequence). V shed 6 bases and J shed 8 bases, with 11 bases lying between them. The CDR3 covers 11 residues. In DNA form, the CDR3 reads TGTGCCAGCAGTCCCGGGACTCAGCAGTACTTC. It encodes CASSPGTQQYF.

The chain joins TRBV28 to TRBJ2-3; D is possibly TRBD1 (5 bases). Germline V gives CDR1 MDHEN, CDR2 SYDVKM. V was cut by 5 bases and J by 6 bases, with 18 bases left in between. The CDR3 contains 15 residues. The CDR3 loop is CASSPQGRGMDTQYF. CDR3 coding DNA: TGTGCCAGCAGTCCGCAGGGTAGAGGTATGGATACGCAGTATTTT.

The table lists this clonotype with a few counts. The chain employs TRBV28 and TRBJ2-7, with TRBD1 identical over 12 bases. CDR1 and CDR2 (germline): MDHEN, SYDVKM. CDR3 size: 16 residues. Unmatched junction bases numbered 12, after V lost 6 bases and J lost 6 bases. The CDR3 DNA is TGTGCCAGCAGCAATATCCCGGGACAGGGGGCTCTCGAGCAGTACTTC. It is translated as CASSNIPGQGALEQYF.

As to this clonotype: One end of the junction does not line up with germline, which may come from a read error. V and J are TRBV30 and TRBJ2-7, with D uncertain. Germline V gene lookup returns CDR1 GTSNPN and CDR2 SVGIG (reference sequence). The CDR3 is made up of 14 amino acids. CDR3 nucleotide sequence: TGTGCCTGGAGTGTAATGGGGAACTCCCACGAGCAGTACTTC. It is translated as CAWSVMGNSHEQYF.

This clonotype was detected ten times or more. The chain carries TRBV3-1 and TRBJ2-5; 12 positions agree with TRBD2. In germline, CDR1 is LGHDT, CDR2 YNNKEL (reference sequence). The CDR3 has 16 residues. V dropped 5 bases and J dropped 4; count of bases not matched to a gene: 8. The CDR3 reads CASSTRLAGDAETQYF. DNA of the CDR3: TGTGCCAGCAGCACCCGACTAGCGGGAGATGCAGAGACCCAGTACTTC.